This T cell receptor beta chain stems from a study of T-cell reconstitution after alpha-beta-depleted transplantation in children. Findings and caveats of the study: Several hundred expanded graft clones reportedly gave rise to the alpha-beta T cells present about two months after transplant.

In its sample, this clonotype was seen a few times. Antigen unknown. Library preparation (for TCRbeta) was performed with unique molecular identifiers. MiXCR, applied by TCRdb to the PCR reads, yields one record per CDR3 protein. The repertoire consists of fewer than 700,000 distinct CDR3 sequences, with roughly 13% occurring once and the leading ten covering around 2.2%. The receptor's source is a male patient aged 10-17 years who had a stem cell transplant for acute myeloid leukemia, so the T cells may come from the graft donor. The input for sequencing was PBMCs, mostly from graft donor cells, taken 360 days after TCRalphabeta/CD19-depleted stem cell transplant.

The CDR3 sequence is CASSLEVGRAEAFF. CDR3 nucleotides: TGCGCCAGCAGCTTGGAAGTGGGAAGGGCTGAAGCTTTCTTT. The gene calls are TRBV5-1 and TRBJ1-1; D remains ambiguous. CDR1 and CDR2 (germline): SGHRS, YFSETQ. The CDR3 runs 14 residues. The V and J ends lost 0 bases and 6 bases respectively, with 12 bases between them.